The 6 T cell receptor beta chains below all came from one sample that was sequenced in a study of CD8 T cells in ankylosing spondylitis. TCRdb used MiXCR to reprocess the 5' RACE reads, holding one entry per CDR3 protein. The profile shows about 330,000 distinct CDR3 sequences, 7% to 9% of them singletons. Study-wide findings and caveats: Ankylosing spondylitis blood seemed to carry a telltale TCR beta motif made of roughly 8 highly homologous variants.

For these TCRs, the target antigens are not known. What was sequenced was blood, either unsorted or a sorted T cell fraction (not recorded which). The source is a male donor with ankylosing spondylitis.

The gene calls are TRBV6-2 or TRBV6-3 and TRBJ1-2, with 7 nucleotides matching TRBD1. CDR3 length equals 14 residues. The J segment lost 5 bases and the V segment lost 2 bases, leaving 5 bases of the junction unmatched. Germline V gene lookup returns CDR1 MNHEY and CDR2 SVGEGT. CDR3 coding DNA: TGTGCCAGCAGTTACGTCGGGACAGCATATGGCTACACCTTC. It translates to CASSYVGTAYGYTF.

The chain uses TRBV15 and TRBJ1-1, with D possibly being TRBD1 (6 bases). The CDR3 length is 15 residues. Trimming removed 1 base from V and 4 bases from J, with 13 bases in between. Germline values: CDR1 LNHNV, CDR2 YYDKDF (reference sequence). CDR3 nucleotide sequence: TGTGCCACCAGCAGAGGCTCCGGGGGCCTCACTGAAGCTTTCTTT. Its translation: CATSRGSGGLTEAFF. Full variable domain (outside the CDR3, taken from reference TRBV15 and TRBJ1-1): DAMVIQNPRYQVTQFGKPVTLSCSQTLNHNVMYWYQQKSSQAPKLLFHYYDKDFNNEADTPDNFQSRRPNTSFCFLDIRSPGLGDTAMYLCATSRGSGGLTEAFFGQGTRLTVV.

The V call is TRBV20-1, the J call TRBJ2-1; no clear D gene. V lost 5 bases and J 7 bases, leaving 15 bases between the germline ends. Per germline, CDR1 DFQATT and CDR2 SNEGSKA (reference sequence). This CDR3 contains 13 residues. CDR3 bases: TGCAGTGCTGTAGGACCCAACGGGAATGAGCAGTTCTTC. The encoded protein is CSAVGPNGNEQFF.

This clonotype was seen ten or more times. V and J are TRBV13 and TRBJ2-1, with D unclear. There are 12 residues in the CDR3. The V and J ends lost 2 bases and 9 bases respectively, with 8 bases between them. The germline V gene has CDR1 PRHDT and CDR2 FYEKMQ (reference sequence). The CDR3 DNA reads TGTGCCAGCAGCTTACCTACCTCTGAGCAGTTCTTC. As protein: CASSLPTSEQFF.

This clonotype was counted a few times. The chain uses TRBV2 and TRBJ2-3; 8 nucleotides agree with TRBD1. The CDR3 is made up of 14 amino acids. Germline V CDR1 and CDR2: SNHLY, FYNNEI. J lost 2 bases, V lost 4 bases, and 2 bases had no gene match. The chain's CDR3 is CASSVDRDTDTQYF. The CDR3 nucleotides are TGTGCCAGCAGTGTGGACAGGGACACAGATACGCAGTATTTT. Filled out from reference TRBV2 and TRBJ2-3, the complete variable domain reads EPEVTQTPSHQVTQMGQEVILRCVPISNHLYFYWYRQILGQKVEFLVSFYNNEISEKSEIFDDQFSVERPDGSNFTLKIRSTKLEDSAMYFCASSVDRDTDTQYFGPGTRLTVL.

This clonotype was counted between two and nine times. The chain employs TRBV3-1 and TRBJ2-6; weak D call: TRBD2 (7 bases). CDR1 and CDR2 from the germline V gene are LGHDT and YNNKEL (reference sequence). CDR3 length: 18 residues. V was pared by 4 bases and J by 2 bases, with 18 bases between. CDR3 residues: CASSLTSETGTGANVLTF. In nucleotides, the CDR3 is TGTGCCAGCAGCCTTACTAGCGAAACAGGGACTGGGGCCAACGTCCTGACTTTC. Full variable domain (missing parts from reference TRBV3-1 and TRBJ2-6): DTAVSQTPKYLVTQMGNDKSIKCEQNLGHDTMYWYKQDSKKFLKIMFSYNNKELIINETVPNRFSPKSPDKAHLNLHINSLELGDSAVYFCASSLTSETGTGANVLTFGAGSRLTVL.